A single sample is the source of the 21 T cell receptor beta chains below, sequenced in a study of blood T cell repertoires in COVID-19. TCRdb's copy holds only in-frame clones and misses some; the assay was immunoSEQ multiplex PCR. The data contain some 200,000 clones, more than 85% of them singletons. The sample taken for sequencing was peripheral blood. These receptors were collected from a woman of 80 years or more in a cohort sampled during active or convalescent COVID-19.

The rearrangement joins TRBV18 to TRBJ1-3; 7 bases line up with TRBD1. The CDR3 covers 17 residues. The germline gives CDR1 KGHSH, CDR2 LQKENI. The trim removed 4 bases at V and 0 bases at J, leaving 9 bases unmatched. The CDR3 sequence is CASSRQDRRTSGNTIYF. In DNA, the CDR3 is TGTGCCAGCTCACGACAGGACAGGCGTACCTCTGGAAACACCATATATTTT.

This chain joins TRBV5-1 and TRBJ2-2; 10 nucleotides line up with TRBD2. Looked up from germline, CDR1 is SGHRS and CDR2 is YFSETQ. The CDR3 extends over 16 amino acids. Unmatched junction bases numbered 6, after V lost 5 bases and J lost 2 bases. The CDR3 is CASRGLAGDNTGELFF. The CDR3 DNA follows: TGCGCCAGCAGAGGCCTAGCGGGAGACAACACCGGGGAGCTGTTTTTT.

The CDR3 nucleotides read TGCGCCAGCAGCTCTCTAGCGGAGGAGGACCCCAATGAGCAGTTCTTC. Translated: CASSSLAEEDPNEQFF. This rearrangement joins TRBV5-1 to TRBJ2-1, with 7 bases lining up with TRBD2. The germline V gene has CDR1 SGHRS and CDR2 YFSETQ. The CDR3 has 16 amino acids. With 3 bases clipped from V and 6 bases from J, the junction kept 12 bases outside the gene matches.

The gene calls are TRBV6-5 and TRBJ1-1, with a weak D call TRBD1 (5 bases). Germline V CDR1 and CDR2: MNHEY, SVGAGI. The V gene lost 7 bases and the J gene lost 1 base, with 13 bases spanning the gap. The CDR3 totals 14 residues. CDR3 DNA sequence: TGTGCCAGCAAGGGAGGACAAACGAACACTGAAGCTTTCTTT. Its protein is CASKGGQTNTEAFF.

The DNA of the CDR3 is TGCGCCAGCAGTCCAAAGGTCCCTAGCGGGAGGCCGTCGAACTACGAGCAGTACGTC. Amino acid sequence: CASSPKVPSGRPSNYEQYV. This rearrangement joins TRBV10-1 to TRBJ2-7; 11 bases line up with TRBD2. CDR3 length: 19 amino acids. Trimming took 5 bases from V and 3 from J; bases not matched to a gene: 18. Germline loops: CDR1 WNHNN, CDR2 SYGVQD (reference sequence).

The chain has TRBV6-5 and TRBJ2-1; 7 nucleotides match TRBD1. This CDR3 region has 15 residues. J lost 0 bases, V lost 6 bases, and 5 bases had no gene match. CDR1 is MNHEY and CDR2 is SVGAGI in the germline V gene. CDR3 sequence (DNA): TGTGCCAGCAGCATAACAGGGGTCTCCTACAATGAGCAGTTCTTC. Translating gives CASSITGVSYNEQFF.

The chain links TRBV3-1 (or the pseudogene TRBV3-2) to TRBJ2-1; 7 positions agree with TRBD1. CDR1 and CDR2 (germline): LGHDT, YNNKEL (reference sequence). V shed 0 bases, J shed 9 bases, and the junction held 2 bases outside the gene matches. CDR3 length equals 13 residues. CDR3 region: CASSQDDRAEQFF. CDR3 bases: TGTGCCAGCAGCCAAGATGACAGGGCTGAGCAGTTCTTC.

The V and J genes are TRBV5-8 and TRBJ1-5, with 9 bases fitting TRBD1. After removal of 3 bases from V and 4 bases from J, the junction contained 5 bases not matched to a gene. The germline V gene encodes CDR1 SGHTS and CDR2 YDEGEE. The CDR3 runs to 15 residues. CDR3 in amino acids: CASSSGQGQNQPQHF. The CDR3 DNA reads TGTGCCAGCAGCTCCGGACAGGGGCAGAATCAGCCCCAGCATTTT.

This clone showed up just a few times. Other DNA sequences in this specimen translate into the identical CDR3. V is TRBV7-9 and J is TRBJ1-2; 7 bases line up with TRBD1. The V segment lost 5 bases and the J segment 5 bases; nucleotides outside the gene matches: 5. The germline gives CDR1 SEHNR, CDR2 FQNEAQ (reference sequence). The CDR3 loop spans 13 amino acids. CDR3 sequence reads: CASSQTGVYGYTF. The CDR3 DNA follows: TGTGCCAGCAGCCAAACAGGGGTTTATGGCTACACCTTC.

The chain recombines TRBV19 with TRBJ1-2, with D uncertain. Germline V gene sequence: CDR1 LNHDA, CDR2 SQIVND (reference sequence). V lost 3 bases to trimming and J lost 6 bases, with 11 bases between them. This CDR3 has 13 amino acids. Here the CDR3 reads CASSIQDRDGYTF. In DNA form, the CDR3 reads TGTGCCAGTAGTATCCAGGATCGCGATGGCTACACCTTC.

The J gene is TRBJ1-6, the V gene TRBV3-1 (or the pseudogene TRBV3-2); no reliable D call. CDR1 and CDR2 from the germline V gene are LGHDT and YNNKEL (reference sequence). The CDR3 runs 15 residues. V lost 1 base, J lost 6 bases, and 10 bases lay in between. CDR3 DNA sequence: TGTGCCAGCAGCCAAGGAGGGTGGGCTAATTCACCCCTCCACTTT. Its protein is CASSQGGWANSPLHF.

The chain joins TRBV5-1 to TRBJ2-1; 7 bases agree with TRBD2. Looked up from germline, CDR1 is SGHRS and CDR2 is YFSETQ. The CDR3 loop spans 16 amino acids. Trimming cost V 4 bases and J 4 bases; bases outside gene matches: 11. As DNA, the CDR3 is TGCGCCAGCAGCCGGACACTAGCGCAAGAATACAATGAGCAGTTCTTC. The encoded protein is CASSRTLAQEYNEQFF.

The V and J genes are TRBV12-5 and TRBJ1-2; 7 positions agree with TRBD1. This CDR3 spans 16 amino acids. The J segment lost 0 bases and the V segment lost 6 bases, leaving 10 bases of the junction unmatched. Germline CDR1 and CDR2: LGHNT and FRNRAP. The CDR3 DNA is TGTGCTAGTGGCCCGGAACAGGGGAAAGCTAACTATGGCTACACCTTC. It is translated as CASGPEQGKANYGYTF.

This chain uses TRBV27 with TRBJ1-1; D may be TRBD1 (5 bases). The V end was cut by 0 bases, the J end by 0 bases, with 14 bases between. This CDR3 region has 17 residues. CDR1 and CDR2 from the germline V gene are MNHEY and SMNVEV (reference sequence). The CDR3 loop reads CASSLSWRGRVNTEAFF. CDR3 DNA: TGTGCCAGCAGTTTATCTTGGCGGGGCAGGGTGAACACTGAAGCTTTCTTT.

The V gene is TRBV7-2, the J gene TRBJ2-7, with D maybe TRBD2 (5 bases). In germline, CDR1 is SGHTA, CDR2 FQGNSA. CDR3 length equals 15 residues. Trimming removed 2 bases from V and 0 bases from J, with 11 bases in between. The CDR3 DNA reads TGTGCCAGCAGCTTAATGAGCGGAAGCTCCTACGAGCAGTACTTC. Protein product: CASSLMSGSSYEQYF.

V gene TRBV5-6 combines with J gene TRBJ1-6, with TRBD1 as a possible D gene (5 bases). The V and J ends lost 4 bases and 10 bases respectively, with 15 bases between them. The CDR3 length is 14 residues. Germline-derived CDR1 and CDR2 are SGHDT and YYEEEE. The CDR3 coding sequence is TGTGCCAGCAGCCCGTACGGGGGGAACTCACCCCTCCACTTT. Translating gives CASSPYGGNSPLHF.

This sequence joins TRBV5-6 and TRBJ1-5; D remains unclear. CDR3 length: 18 amino acids. The V gene's germline CDR1 is SGHDT and CDR2 YYEEEE. V was cut by 3 bases and J by 7 bases, with 26 bases left in between. Here the CDR3 DNA reads TGTGCCAGCAGCTCTACGACCCTTTATGGAGGGAATCGACAGCCCCAGCATTTT. Translated, it gives CASSSTTLYGGNRQPQHF.

V and J are TRBV5-1 and TRBJ2-1, with D possibly being TRBD2 (5 bases). This CDR3 is built from 11 residues. V lost 0 bases and J 10 bases, leaving 5 bases between the germline ends. Germline CDR1 is SGHRS and CDR2 is YFSETQ. The CDR3 DNA is TGCGCCAGCAGCTTGGGAGGGGAGCAGTTCTTC. Translating it yields CASSLGGEQFF.

This clone has a single count. The chain couples TRBV6-6 to TRBJ2-2, with unresolved D. V shed 5 bases and J shed 4 bases, with 8 bases lying between them. From germline, CDR1 is MNHNY and CDR2 SVGAGI (reference sequence). The CDR3 runs 13 residues. In nucleotides, the CDR3 is TGTGCCAGCAGTCTAGAGCTCACCGGGGAGCTGTTTTTT. Translating it yields CASSLELTGELFF.

This chain joins TRBV6-2 or TRBV6-3 and TRBJ2-5, with TRBD2 matching 9 bases. V gave up 4 bases and J gave up 7 bases; unmatched junction bases: 10. Per germline, CDR1 MNHEY and CDR2 SVGEGT. The CDR3 is made up of 15 amino acids. In DNA form, the CDR3 reads TGTGCCAGCAGTTTTAGCGGGGGAACCCTCGGGACCCAGTACTTC. As protein: CASSFSGGTLGTQYF.

This chain connects TRBV14 to TRBJ2-1; 7 bases align to TRBD2. The germline V gene encodes CDR1 SGHDN and CDR2 FVKESK. The CDR3 contains 15 residues. V gave up 5 bases and J gave up 9 bases; unmatched junction bases: 13. The CDR3 nucleotides are TGTGCCAGCAGCTCCCTCCAAGCGGGGTTAAGTGAGCAGTTCTTC. Its protein is CASSSLQAGLSEQFF.